Shown below are 32 T cell receptor beta chains from a single sample sequenced in a study of T cell responses to AZD1222 COVID-19 vaccine. The repertoire was sequenced with immunoSEQ multiplex PCR; TCRdb's copy has only in-frame clones and lacks some. Of approximately 94,000 clones in the sample, approximately 90% were seen once. The sequenced sample was peripheral blood, obtained on day 0 of AZD1222 vaccination. Receptor source: an adult in good health.

The chain joins TRBV12-5 to TRBJ1-1; D not resolved. Trimming removed 7 bases at V and 3 bases at J, with 15 bases between. The CDR3 loop spans 14 amino acids. Per the germline V gene, CDR1 is LGHNT and CDR2 is FRNRAP. Written as DNA, the CDR3 is TGTGCTAGTGCCCCTGGGTATCAGGACACTGAAGCTTTCTTT. This gives the protein CASAPGYQDTEAFF.

This clone was seen only a few times. The CDR3 reads CASSQNTDNTGELFF. Here the CDR3 DNA reads TGCGCCAGCAGCCAAAATACGGACAACACCGGGGAGCTGTTTTTT. V usage is TRBV4-1 and J usage is TRBJ2-2; D unclear. Per the germline V gene, CDR1 is MGHRA and CDR2 is YSYEKL. The V gene lost 2 bases and the J gene lost 2 bases, with 9 bases spanning the gap. The CDR3 spans 15 residues.

V is TRBV28 and J is TRBJ2-1, with 14 bases aligning to TRBD2. CDR3 length: 17 amino acids. J lost 8 bases, V lost 6 bases, and 12 bases had no gene match. CDR1 and CDR2 (germline): MDHEN, SYDVKM. CDR3 nucleotides: TGTGCCAGCAGCCTCGCGGGACTAGCGGGGGCGCCGGATGAGCAGTTCTTC. Translation gives CASSLAGLAGAPDEQFF.

The chain couples TRBV18 to TRBJ2-3; D gene ambiguous. This CDR3 has 16 amino acids. CDR1 and CDR2 (germline): KGHSH, LQKENI. Between the trimmed V and J ends, which lost 1 base and 0 bases, there was a span of 11 bases. CDR3 DNA: TGTGCCAGCTCACCACTGAACAGCCTTAGCACAGATACGCAGTATTTT. As protein: CASSPLNSLSTDTQYF.

The rearrangement uses TRBV4-2 and TRBJ1-1; no firm D call. Trimming shortened V by 0 bases and J by 0 bases, and 8 bases separated the two germline ends. The CDR3 is 15 amino acids. The germline V gene encodes CDR1 LGHNA and CDR2 YNFKEQ. CDR3 in amino acids: CASSQEADLNTEAFF. The CDR3 coding sequence is TGTGCCAGCAGCCAAGAGGCCGATTTGAACACTGAAGCTTTCTTT.

This clone was seen just once. This rearrangement joins TRBV14 to TRBJ1-2; 9 bases map to TRBD1. Per the germline V gene, CDR1 is SGHDN and CDR2 is FVKESK. J gave up 3 bases and V 2 bases, and 13 bases lay outside the gene matches. The CDR3 spans 18 residues. The CDR3, as DNA: TGTGCCAGCAGCCAAACCGGGACAGGGTTATTTATAGACTATGGCTACACCTTC. Protein sequence: CASSQTGTGLFIDYGYTF.

The V gene is TRBV19, the J gene TRBJ1-1, with D possibly TRBD1 on 6 matching bases. The germline gives CDR1 LNHDA, CDR2 SQIVND (reference sequence). The CDR3 covers 15 residues. Trimming cost V 3 bases and J 2 bases, with 13 bases left between them. CDR3 amino acids: CASSMWSGVNTEAFF. The DNA for the CDR3 is TGTGCCAGTAGTATGTGGTCAGGGGTTAACACTGAAGCTTTCTTT.

The J gene is TRBJ2-7, the V gene TRBV30; TRBD2 is a possible D gene (5 bases). This CDR3 has 14 amino acids. The germline CDR1 and CDR2 sequences are GTSNPN and SVGIG (reference sequence). V was clipped by 0 bases and J by 4 bases, with 13 bases between them. The CDR3 is CAWSVEGLKYEQYF. CDR3 DNA sequence: TGTGCCTGGAGTGTTGAGGGTTTGAAGTACGAGCAGTACTTC.

The rearrangement joins TRBV4-3 to TRBJ1-1; unclear D gene. The length of the CDR3 is 15 residues. Trimming left V 0 bases short and J 1 base short, with 9 bases between. Germline V CDR1 and CDR2: LGHNA, YSLEER. The CDR3 sequence is CASSQDRPENTEAFF. The DNA of the CDR3 is TGCGCCAGCAGCCAAGATCGTCCCGAGAACACTGAAGCTTTCTTT.

This rearrangement joins TRBV6-4 to TRBJ2-3; D is perhaps TRBD2 (5 bases). CDR3 length: 14 residues. The V and J ends lost 2 bases and 3 bases respectively, with 9 bases between them. Per germline, CDR1 MRHNA and CDR2 SNTAGT. This CDR3 is CASSDDPGTDTQYF. Written as DNA, the CDR3 is TGTGCCAGCAGTGACGATCCGGGAACAGATACGCAGTATTTT.

The CDR3 nucleotides are TGCAGTGCCCCAGGTGTAGATACGCAGTATTTT. Amino acid sequence: CSAPGVDTQYF. V gene TRBV20-1 combines with J gene TRBJ2-3, with D unclear. The CDR3 spans 11 residues. The V end lost 6 bases, the J end lost 5 bases, and 9 bases lay between the germline ends. Germline-derived CDR1 and CDR2 are DFQATT and SNEGSKA (reference sequence).

The chain recombines TRBV19 with TRBJ1-5; D not resolved. The germline V and J ends were trimmed by 1 base and 1 base, with 11 bases remaining between them. The CDR3 runs to 16 residues. Germline CDR1 reads LNHDA; CDR2 reads SQIVND (reference sequence). The CDR3 loop is CASSIARGWSNQPQHF. DNA for the CDR3: TGTGCCAGTAGTATAGCTCGGGGTTGGAGCAATCAGCCCCAGCATTTT.

The chain recombines TRBV29-1 with TRBJ2-7; a weak D match, TRBD2 (6 bases). Germline V gene lookup returns CDR1 SQVTM and CDR2 ANQGSEA. This CDR3 has 15 residues. Trimming shortened V by 2 bases and J by 3 bases, and 17 bases separated the two germline ends. The CDR3 nucleotides are TGCAGCGTTGAACTCCCTAATCGGGAGAACTACGAGCAGTACTTC. Translation: CSVELPNRENYEQYF.

The chain links TRBV29-1 to TRBJ2-7, with a possible D match to TRBD2 (6 bases). Trimming shortened V by 7 bases and J by 2 bases, and 15 bases separated the two germline ends. The CDR3 length is 13 residues. Per germline, CDR1 SQVTM and CDR2 ANQGSEA. The CDR3 region has the DNA TGCAGCGCCACCTTGGAGGGAACCTACGAGCAGTACTTC. Residues: CSATLEGTYEQYF.

The rearrangement uses TRBV3-1 (or the pseudogene TRBV3-2) and TRBJ1-1, with D unresolved. V dropped 0 bases and J dropped 10 bases, with 9 bases sitting between them. This CDR3 comprises 12 residues. Germline CDR1 reads LGHDT; CDR2 reads YNNKEL (reference sequence). CDR3 amino acids: CASSQDYGRAFF. CDR3 DNA: TGTGCCAGCAGCCAAGATTATGGGCGAGCTTTCTTT.

The chain joins TRBV14 to TRBJ1-1; no definite D call. This CDR3 region has 14 residues. The germline V and J ends were trimmed by 0 bases and 8 bases, with 13 bases remaining between them. Per the germline V gene, CDR1 is SGHDN and CDR2 is FVKESK. The DNA of the CDR3 is TGTGCCAGCAGCCAAGATCGGCTGGGGAAAGAAGCTTTCTTT. This sequence encodes CASSQDRLGKEAFF.

The chain links TRBV24-1 to TRBJ2-3, with no clear D. Germline V gene lookup returns CDR1 KGHDR and CDR2 SFDVKD. V was trimmed by 0 bases and J by 4 bases, leaving 4 bases between them. The CDR3 is made up of 13 amino acids. As DNA, the CDR3 is TGTGCCACCAGTGATTTGGGAGCAGATACGCAGTATTTT. Protein product: CATSDLGADTQYF.

The rearrangement links TRBV6-1 to TRBJ1-5, with D unresolved. The CDR3 is 15 amino acids. V was clipped by 0 bases and J by 2 bases, with 8 bases between them. CDR1 is MNHNS, CDR2 SASEGT, per germline. CDR3 nucleotide sequence: TGTGCCAGCAGTGAAGCGGAAGAGGGCAATCAGCCCCAGCATTTT. The encoded protein is CASSEAEEGNQPQHF.

This chain joins TRBV2 and TRBJ2-3; no clear D. V was shortened by 8 bases and J by 5 bases, with 14 bases between the two germline ends. This CDR3 has 13 amino acids. Germline V CDR1 and CDR2: SNHLY, FYNNEI. The CDR3 spells CASAPNPGDTQYF. Written as DNA, the CDR3 is TGTGCCAGCGCCCCAAACCCAGGAGATACGCAGTATTTT.

This chain connects TRBV2 to TRBJ1-1, with D perhaps matching TRBD1 (5 bases). Germline values: CDR1 SNHLY, CDR2 FYNNEI. Trimming stripped 4 bases from V and 6 bases from J, with 12 bases between. CDR3 length: 13 residues. This CDR3 is CASSVKRGAEAFF. CDR3 nucleotide sequence: TGTGCCAGCAGTGTTAAAAGGGGAGCTGAAGCTTTCTTT.

The V gene is TRBV7-2, the J gene TRBJ2-1; 7 bases agree with TRBD2. The V and J ends lost 2 bases and 5 bases, in that order; junction bases with no gene match: 6. Germline V gene lookup returns CDR1 SGHTA and CDR2 FQGNSA. This CDR3 has 15 residues. The CDR3 DNA reads TGTGCCAGCAGCTTATGGACTAGAACCGACAATGAGCAGTTCTTC. This translates into CASSLWTRTDNEQFF.

CDR3: CAISGASSGRIYNEQFF. CDR3 nucleotide sequence: TGTGCCATCAGTGGGGCGTCTAGCGGGAGGATTTACAATGAGCAGTTCTTC. The gene calls are TRBV10-3 and TRBJ2-1; TRBD2 matches at 11 bases. V dropped 4 bases and J dropped 4; count of bases not matched to a gene: 9. This CDR3 is built from 17 residues. Germline V gives CDR1 ENHRY, CDR2 SYGVKD.

J is TRBJ1-1 and V is TRBV4-1; tentatively, D is TRBD1 (5 bases). V lost 4 bases, J lost 3 bases, and 12 bases lay in between. The CDR3 is 14 amino acids. Germline assignment: CDR1 MGHRA and CDR2 YSYEKL. CDR3 region: CASSRIGADTEAFF. The CDR3 nucleotides read TGCGCCAGCAGCCGAATCGGGGCGGACACTGAAGCTTTCTTT.

There are a few counts of this clone. This rearrangement joins TRBV6-1 to TRBJ2-5; TRBD2 matches 9 bases. Germline trimming cut 3 bases from V and 2 bases from J; bases unmatched to any gene: 4. CDR3 length: 15 amino acids. Germline CDR1 MNHNS, CDR2 SASEGT. CDR3 residues: CASSDLAGTQETQYF. For the CDR3, the DNA is TGTGCCAGCAGTGATCTAGCGGGGACTCAAGAGACCCAGTACTTC.

This clone has only one observation. The rearrangement joins TRBV5-5 to TRBJ2-7; the match to TRBD1 covers 7 bases. CDR3 size: 15 residues. After removal of 3 bases from V and 7 bases from J, the junction contained 13 bases not matched to a gene. The germline CDR1 and CDR2 sequences are SGHKS and YYEKEE (reference sequence). The CDR3 DNA follows: TGTGCCAGCAGCTATTGGGACAGAGATATGGGGGAGCAGTACTTC. Translation gives CASSYWDRDMGEQYF. The full variable domain, with the rest looked up from reference TRBV5-5 and TRBJ2-7, is DAGVTQSPTHLIKTRGQQVTLRCSPISGHKSVSWYQQVLGQGPQFIFQYYEKEERGRGNFPDRFSARQFPNYSSELNVNALLLGDSALYLCASSYWDRDMGEQYFGPGTRLTVT.

This clone was recorded a few times. The chain employs TRBV11-2 and TRBJ2-3; no firm D call. CDR1 SGHAT and CDR2 FQNNGV come from the germline V gene. The CDR3 totals 11 residues. V gave up 6 bases and J gave up 11 bases, with 12 bases separating them. The CDR3 loop is CASSWGLRQYF. CDR3 DNA: TGTGCCAGCAGTTGGGGTTTACGGCAGTATTTT.

This chain joins TRBV6-1 and TRBJ2-7, with D possibly matching TRBD1 (6 bases). Trimming cost V 3 bases and J 3 bases, with 12 bases left between them. This CDR3 is built from 14 residues. The germline CDR1 and CDR2 sequences are MNHNS and SASEGT. The CDR3, as DNA: TGTGCCAGCAGTGACAACGACAGGCTCTACGAGCAGTACTTC. It yields the protein CASSDNDRLYEQYF.

The rearrangement uses TRBV5-1 and TRBJ2-7; D gene uncertain. Between the trimmed V and J ends, which lost 0 bases and 3 bases, there was a span of 10 bases. The CDR3 is 14 amino acids. Germline V gene data show CDR1 as SGHRS and CDR2 as YFSETQ. The CDR3 sequence: CASSLAVSLYEQYF. As DNA, the CDR3 is TGCGCCAGCAGCTTGGCCGTCAGCCTCTACGAGCAGTACTTC.

This clone was recorded once. V is TRBV7-9 and J is TRBJ1-1; D gene unclear. The CDR3 runs 12 residues. Germline loops: CDR1 SEHNR, CDR2 FQNEAQ (reference sequence). V lost 5 bases and J 7 bases, leaving 11 bases between the germline ends. CDR3 in amino acids: CASSRTVDEAFF. The CDR3 nucleotides are TGTGCCAGCAGCCGTACTGTTGATGAAGCTTTCTTT.

The chain uses TRBV4-3 and TRBJ2-7; 10 bases are a match to TRBD2. J gave up 2 bases and V 4 bases, and 5 bases lay outside the gene matches. The CDR3 has 15 amino acids. Germline V lookup: CDR1 LGHNA, CDR2 YSLEER. The CDR3 region is CASSPGTSAAYEQYF. In nucleotides, the CDR3 is TGCGCCAGCAGCCCGGGGACTAGCGCAGCCTACGAGCAGTACTTC.

This rearrangement joins TRBV5-1 to TRBJ2-1, with 9 bases lining up with TRBD2. Germline V gives CDR1 SGHRS, CDR2 YFSETQ. J was trimmed by 0 bases and V by 3 bases; bases with no gene match: 1. This CDR3 has 15 residues. CDR3 in DNA: TGCGCCAGCAGCTCAGCGGGAGGCTCCTACAATGAGCAGTTCTTC. Its protein product is CASSSAGGSYNEQFF.

The V and J genes are TRBV7-8 and TRBJ1-5; the D is unclear. This CDR3 has 12 amino acids. The germline V gene encodes CDR1 SGHVS and CDR2 FQNEAQ. V was clipped by 4 bases and J by 6 bases, with 7 bases between them. In DNA form, the CDR3 reads TGTGCCAGCAGCTCGAAGGGTCAGCCCCAGCATTTT. Translating it yields CASSSKGQPQHF.